The 20 T cell receptor beta chains below all came from one sample that was sequenced in a study of Ad26.COV2.S vaccination and SARS-CoV-2 variants (dated by TCRdb to about 2021). The receptor library was made with the immunoSEQ multiplex PCR assay. As stored in TCRdb, this immuneACCESS dataset retains in-frame rearrangements with V and J assigned. A fraction of the clones does not appear; measured against another copy, unresolved V genes explain less than half of the discrepancy, and the remainder lacks a known reason. The sample table lists about 410,000 clones, 88% of them with a count of one. Around 3.4% of the sample is held by the ten biggest clonotypes. According to the study, the label for this sample's treatment or condition signals: roughly 19 received Ad26.COV2.S at low or high dose, single or two shots; roughly 5 received placebo; per-sample allocation not given. Repertoires of vaccine and placebo recipients were sequenced from samples collected on day 63 after the first injection.

This sample comprised peripheral blood, obtained in a trial of Ad26.COV2.S vaccine versus placebo. These receptors originate from a person between 18 and 65 years old who received the Ad26.COV2.S COVID-19 vaccine or a placebo.

The chain joins TRBV7-9 to TRBJ1-1; no clear D. The CDR3 consists of 14 residues. The V gene lost 1 base and the J gene lost 1 base, with 7 bases spanning the gap. Germline assignment: CDR1 SEHNR and CDR2 FQNEAQ (reference sequence). For the CDR3, the DNA is TGTGCCAGCAGCTTAGTTCGGGAGAACACTGAAGCTTTCTTT. It codes for CASSLVRENTEAFF.

This clone was detected once. This rearrangement joins TRBV3-1 (or the pseudogene TRBV3-2) to TRBJ2-1, with TRBD1 matching over 9 bases. The germline CDR1 and CDR2 sequences are LGHDT and YNNKEL (reference sequence). V shed 3 bases, J shed 14 bases, and the junction held 2 bases outside the gene matches. The length of the CDR3 is 11 residues. Written as DNA, the CDR3 is TGTGCCAGCAGCCAGGGACAGGGCGAGTTCTTC. This gives the protein CASSQGQGEFF.

The chain is built from TRBV5-1 and TRBJ1-6, with D uncertain. The CDR3 is 17 residues long. From germline, CDR1 is SGHRS and CDR2 YFSETQ. The V gene lost 3 bases and the J gene lost 9 bases, with 22 bases spanning the gap. Here the CDR3 reads CASSYPPRILSSSPLHF. DNA of the CDR3: TGCGCCAGCAGCTACCCGCCTAGGATTTTGTCAAGTTCACCCCTCCACTTT.

CDR3 nucleotides: TGCGCCAGCAGCGACGGTGGTCAGATAGCCAAAAACATTCAGTACTTC. It encodes CASSDGGQIAKNIQYF. V is TRBV5-1 and J is TRBJ2-4, with D hard to call. V was pared by 4 bases and J by 0 bases, with 14 bases between. The V gene's germline CDR1 is SGHRS and CDR2 YFSETQ. The CDR3 loop spans 16 amino acids.

The chain couples TRBV18 to TRBJ2-5, with a possible D match to TRBD2 (5 bases). CDR1 is KGHSH, CDR2 LQKENI, per germline. The CDR3 length is 15 residues. V dropped 0 bases and J dropped 5 bases, with 13 bases sitting between them. In DNA, the CDR3 is TGTGCCAGCTCACCACCGTTGCTAGCAAAGGAGACCCAGTACTTC. This encodes CASSPPLLAKETQYF. Supplemented by reference TRBV18 and TRBJ2-5, the full variable domain reads NAGVMQNPRHLVRRRGQEARLRCSPMKGHSHVYWYRQLPEEGLKFMVYLQKENIIDESGMPKERFSAEFPKEGPSILRIQQVVRGDSAAYFCASSPPLLAKETQYFGPGTRLLVL.

The chain is built from TRBV5-1 and TRBJ1-2; 9 nucleotides match TRBD1. The CDR3 runs to 14 residues. V was pared by 5 bases and J by 1 base, with 3 bases of the junction left unmatched. The germline V gene has CDR1 SGHRS and CDR2 YFSETQ. The CDR3 region is CASRPGQGNYGYTF. In DNA form, the CDR3 reads TGCGCCAGCAGACCGGGACAGGGTAACTATGGCTACACCTTC.

The CDR3: CASSSEGGDQHF. The CDR3 DNA follows: TGTGCCAGCAGCTCGGAGGGCGGAGACCAGCATTTT. J is TRBJ1-5 and V is TRBV7-9; D is uncertain. Germline CDR1 and CDR2: SEHNR and FQNEAQ (reference sequence). Trimming removed 4 bases from V and 12 bases from J, with 13 bases in between. The CDR3 loop spans 12 amino acids.

This rearrangement joins TRBV11-2 to TRBJ2-7; D is unclear. CDR1 SGHAT and CDR2 FQNNGV come from the germline V gene. Trimming took off 0 bases at V and 6 bases at J, with 9 bases between the two ends. The CDR3 runs 13 residues. CDR3 residues: CASSLDLTVEQYF. Written as DNA, the CDR3 is TGTGCCAGCAGCTTAGATCTGACGGTCGAGCAGTACTTC.

The V gene is TRBV6-5, the J gene TRBJ2-2; D not resolved. This CDR3 region has 13 residues. Trimming removed 2 bases at V and 6 bases at J, with 7 bases between. Per the germline V gene, CDR1 is MNHEY and CDR2 is SVGAGI. The CDR3 DNA follows: TGTGCCAGCAGTTACATGGGGTCCGGGGAGCTGTTTTTT. Translating it yields CASSYMGSGELFF.

This clone showed up just a few times. Different DNA sequences within this sample yield the same CDR3. This chain joins TRBV10-3 and TRBJ1-6; 8 bases line up with TRBD1. V was pared by 0 bases and J by 5 bases, with 3 bases of the junction left unmatched. The germline V gene encodes CDR1 ENHRY and CDR2 SYGVKD. The CDR3 is made up of 16 amino acids. CDR3 loop: CAISESGTGHNSPLHF. CDR3 nucleotide sequence: TGTGCCATCAGTGAGTCGGGGACAGGACATAATTCACCCCTCCACTTT.

The sample holds one count of this clone. V gene TRBV12-3 or TRBV12-4 combines with J gene TRBJ2-1; D gene ambiguous. Trimming stripped 6 bases from V and 4 bases from J, with 7 bases between. The CDR3 is made up of 12 amino acids. Written as DNA, the CDR3 is TGTGCCAGCAGCCCGGATTACAATGAGCAGTTCTTC. Encoded protein: CASSPDYNEQFF.

The chain combines TRBV5-8 with TRBJ1-6; D call uncertain. Germline CDR1 SGHTS, CDR2 YDEGEE. This CDR3 comprises 12 residues. Trimming shortened V by 2 bases and J by 10 bases, and 7 bases separated the two germline ends. CDR3 DNA: TGTGCCAGCAGCTTCTGGCGGTCACCCCTCCACTTT. It encodes CASSFWRSPLHF.

The V call is TRBV25-1, the J call TRBJ1-4; 7 nucleotides agree with TRBD1. Trimming cost V 3 bases and J 4 bases; bases outside gene matches: 5. CDR3 length: 15 residues. Per germline, CDR1 MGHDK and CDR2 SYGVNS. DNA for the CDR3: TGTGCCAGCAGTGACCCGGGACAGCTTAATGAAAAACTGTTTTTT. Translating it yields CASSDPGQLNEKLFF.

This chain uses TRBV11-2 with TRBJ2-6; a possible D gene is TRBD1 (6 bases). V shed 6 bases and J shed 0 bases, with 15 bases lying between them. The germline gives CDR1 SGHAT, CDR2 FQNNGV. The CDR3 totals 17 residues. CDR3 protein: CASRQGRDLSGANVLTF. CDR3 coding DNA: TGTGCCAGCAGACAGGGACGGGACCTCTCTGGGGCCAACGTCCTGACTTTC.

In DNA form, the CDR3 reads TGTGCCAGCAGCTTCCCTTCTGGAAACACCATATATTTT. Its translation: CASSFPSGNTIYF. The V call is TRBV11-1, the J call TRBJ1-3; no definite D call. Germline V gene sequence: CDR1 SGHAT, CDR2 FQDESV (reference sequence). With 3 bases removed from V and 1 base from J, the gap between germline ends came to 4 bases. CDR3 size: 13 residues.

The chain recombines TRBV10-1 with TRBJ2-1; no clear D. This CDR3 comprises 15 residues. V dropped 0 bases and J dropped 1 base, with 7 bases sitting between them. Germline CDR1 WNHNN, CDR2 SYGVQD (reference sequence). The CDR3 DNA is TGCGCCAGCAGTGAGTCGGGGTATTCCTACAATGAGCAGTTCTTC. Its translation is CASSESGYSYNEQFF.

In its sample, this clone was seen a few times. The rearrangement uses TRBV12-5 and TRBJ1-1; no firm D call. Germline V CDR1 and CDR2: LGHNT, FRNRAP. The V end lost 1 base, the J end lost 1 base, and 4 bases lay between the germline ends. There are 13 residues in the CDR3. The CDR3 protein is CASGLDSNTEAFF. The CDR3 coding sequence is TGTGCTAGTGGTTTGGACTCGAACACTGAAGCTTTCTTT.

The rearrangement joins TRBV6-5 to TRBJ1-1, with D perhaps TRBD1 (6 bases). The length of the CDR3 is 13 residues. Trimming took 8 bases from V and 4 from J, leaving 14 bases between them. Germline values: CDR1 MNHEY, CDR2 SVGAGI. CDR3: CASFWGLGTEAFF. CDR3 nucleotides: TGTGCCAGCTTCTGGGGGCTCGGCACTGAAGCTTTCTTT.

This chain joins TRBV5-4 and TRBJ2-1; no clear D gene. The V and J ends lost 2 bases and 5 bases respectively, with 8 bases between them. Germline V CDR1 and CDR2: SGHNT, YYREEE (reference sequence). The CDR3 extends over 13 amino acids. The DNA of the CDR3 is TGTGCCAGCAGCTTTAACCGAGACAATGAGCAGTTCTTC. Translating gives CASSFNRDNEQFF.

As concerns this clone: Other DNA sequences in this sample translate to the same CDR3. The gene calls are TRBV7-2 and TRBJ1-2; 8 nucleotides align to TRBD1. With 3 bases clipped from V and 3 bases from J, the junction kept 3 bases outside the gene matches. In germline, CDR1 is SGHTA, CDR2 FQGNSA. CDR3 length: 14 amino acids. The CDR3 loop is CASSFNRGDYGYTF. In DNA, the CDR3 is TGTGCCAGCAGCTTTAACAGGGGGGACTATGGCTACACCTTC.